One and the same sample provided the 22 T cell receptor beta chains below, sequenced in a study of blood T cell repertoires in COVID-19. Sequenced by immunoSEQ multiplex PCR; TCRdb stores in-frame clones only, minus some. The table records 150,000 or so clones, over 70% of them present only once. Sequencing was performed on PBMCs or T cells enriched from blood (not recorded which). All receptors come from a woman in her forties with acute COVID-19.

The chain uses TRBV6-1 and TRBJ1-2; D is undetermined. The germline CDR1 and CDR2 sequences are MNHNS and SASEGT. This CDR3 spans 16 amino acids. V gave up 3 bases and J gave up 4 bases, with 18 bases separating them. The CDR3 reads CASSESRQLHLYGYTF. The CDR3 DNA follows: TGTGCCAGCAGTGAGTCGCGGCAGCTTCACCTCTATGGCTACACCTTC.

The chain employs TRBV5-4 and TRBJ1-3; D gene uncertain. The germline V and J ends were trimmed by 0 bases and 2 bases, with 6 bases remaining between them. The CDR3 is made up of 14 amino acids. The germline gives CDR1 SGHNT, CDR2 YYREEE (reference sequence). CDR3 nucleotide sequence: TGTGCCAGCAGCTTGGAGACAACTGGAAACACCATATATTTT. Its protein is CASSLETTGNTIYF.

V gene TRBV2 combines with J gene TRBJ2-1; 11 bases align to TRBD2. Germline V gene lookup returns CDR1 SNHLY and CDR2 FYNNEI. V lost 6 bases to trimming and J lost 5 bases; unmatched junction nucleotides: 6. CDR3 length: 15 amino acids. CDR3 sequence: CASSNSGRAHNEQFF. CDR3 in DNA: TGTGCCAGCAGCAATAGCGGGAGGGCCCACAATGAGCAGTTCTTC.

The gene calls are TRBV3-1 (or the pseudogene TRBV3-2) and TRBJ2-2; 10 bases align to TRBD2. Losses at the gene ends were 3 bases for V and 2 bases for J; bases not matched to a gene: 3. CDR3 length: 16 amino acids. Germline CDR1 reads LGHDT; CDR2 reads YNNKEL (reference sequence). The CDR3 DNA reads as TGTGCCAGCAGCCAGCCTAGCGGGAGAAACACCGGGGAGCTGTTTTTT. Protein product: CASSQPSGRNTGELFF.

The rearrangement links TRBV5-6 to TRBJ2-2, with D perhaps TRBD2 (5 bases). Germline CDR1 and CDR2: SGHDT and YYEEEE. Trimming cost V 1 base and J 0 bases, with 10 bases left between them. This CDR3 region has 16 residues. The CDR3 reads CASSLSRRANTGELFF. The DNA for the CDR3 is TGTGCCAGCAGCTTGTCCCGGCGGGCGAACACCGGGGAGCTGTTTTTT.

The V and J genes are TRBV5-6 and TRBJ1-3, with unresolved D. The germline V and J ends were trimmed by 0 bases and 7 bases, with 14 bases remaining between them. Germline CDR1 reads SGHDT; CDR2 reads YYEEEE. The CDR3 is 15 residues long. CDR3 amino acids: CASSLAAGMVNTIYF. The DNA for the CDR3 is TGTGCCAGCAGCTTGGCCGCGGGAATGGTGAACACCATATATTTT.

This CDR3 reads CASSLGTSVNEQFF. DNA of the CDR3: TGTGCCAGCAGCTTAGGTACTAGCGTCAATGAGCAGTTCTTC. V and J are TRBV7-6 and TRBJ2-1; 7 bases match TRBD2. The V gene's germline CDR1 is SGHVS and CDR2 FNYEAQ. The CDR3 length is 14 residues. Trimming cost V 1 base and J 6 bases; bases outside gene matches: 3.

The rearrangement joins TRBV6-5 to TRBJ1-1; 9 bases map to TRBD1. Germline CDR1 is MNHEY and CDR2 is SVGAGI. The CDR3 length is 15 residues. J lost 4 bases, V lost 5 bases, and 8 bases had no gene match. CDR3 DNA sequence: TGTGCCAGCAGTACCGAACGGGACAGGGTCACTGAAGCTTTCTTT. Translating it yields CASSTERDRVTEAFF.

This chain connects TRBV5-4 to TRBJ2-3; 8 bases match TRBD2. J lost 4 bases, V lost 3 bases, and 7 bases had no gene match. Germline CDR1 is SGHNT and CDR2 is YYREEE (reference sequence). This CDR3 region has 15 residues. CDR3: CASSSGGRGPDTQYF. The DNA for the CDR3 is TGTGCCAGCAGCTCGGGAGGGCGGGGCCCAGATACGCAGTATTTT.

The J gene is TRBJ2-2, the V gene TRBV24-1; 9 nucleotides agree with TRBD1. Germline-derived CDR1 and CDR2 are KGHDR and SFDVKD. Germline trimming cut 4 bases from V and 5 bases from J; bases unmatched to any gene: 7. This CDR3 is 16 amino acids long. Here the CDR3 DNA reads TGTGCCACCAGTGACCGGGACAGGGAGGATACCGGGGAGCTGTTTTTT. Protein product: CATSDRDREDTGELFF.

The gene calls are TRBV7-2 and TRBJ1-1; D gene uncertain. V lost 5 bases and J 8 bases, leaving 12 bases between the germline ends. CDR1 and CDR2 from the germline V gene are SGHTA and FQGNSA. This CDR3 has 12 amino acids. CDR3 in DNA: TGTGCCAGCAGCCTGCCGCCCGGGGAAGCTTTCTTT. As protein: CASSLPPGEAFF.

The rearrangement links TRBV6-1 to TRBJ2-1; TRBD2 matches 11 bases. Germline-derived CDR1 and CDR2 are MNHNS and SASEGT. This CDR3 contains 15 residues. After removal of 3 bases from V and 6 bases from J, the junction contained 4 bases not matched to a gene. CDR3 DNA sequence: TGTGCCAGCAGTGATCTAGCGGGAGGCCCCAATGAGCAGTTCTTC. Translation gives CASSDLAGGPNEQFF.

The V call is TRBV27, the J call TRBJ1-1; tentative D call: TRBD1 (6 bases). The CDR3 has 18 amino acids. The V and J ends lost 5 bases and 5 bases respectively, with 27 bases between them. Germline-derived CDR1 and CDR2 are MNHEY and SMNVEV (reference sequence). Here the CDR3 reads CASSPRLTGTRAATEAFF. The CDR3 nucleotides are TGTGCCAGCAGTCCACGACTGACCGGGACACGGGCCGCGACTGAAGCTTTCTTT.

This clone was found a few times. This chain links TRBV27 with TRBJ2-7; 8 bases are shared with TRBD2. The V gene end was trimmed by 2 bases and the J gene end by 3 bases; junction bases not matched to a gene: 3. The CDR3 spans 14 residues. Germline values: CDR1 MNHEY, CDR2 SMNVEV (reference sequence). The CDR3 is CASSLAGGGYEQYF. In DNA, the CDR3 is TGTGCCAGCAGTTTAGCGGGAGGAGGCTACGAGCAGTACTTC.

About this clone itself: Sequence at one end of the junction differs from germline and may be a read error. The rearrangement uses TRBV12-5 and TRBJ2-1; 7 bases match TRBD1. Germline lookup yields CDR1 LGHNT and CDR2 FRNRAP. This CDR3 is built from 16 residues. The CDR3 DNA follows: TGTGTTAGTGGTTTGCTCCTGAACAGGGGCGGGAATGAGCAGTTCTTC. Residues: CVSGLLLNRGGNEQFF.

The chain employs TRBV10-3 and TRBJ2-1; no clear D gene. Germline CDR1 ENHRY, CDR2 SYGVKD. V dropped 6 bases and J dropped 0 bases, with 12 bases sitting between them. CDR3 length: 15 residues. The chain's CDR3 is CAISSGPFSYNEQFF. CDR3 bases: TGTGCCATCAGCTCTGGGCCTTTCTCCTACAATGAGCAGTTCTTC.

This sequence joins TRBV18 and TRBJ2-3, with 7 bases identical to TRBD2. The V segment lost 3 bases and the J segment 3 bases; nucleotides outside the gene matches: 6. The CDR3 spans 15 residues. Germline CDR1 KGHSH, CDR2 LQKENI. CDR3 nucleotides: TGTGCCAGCTCACCGGCTAGCGGTATGACAGATACGCAGTATTTT. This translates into CASSPASGMTDTQYF.

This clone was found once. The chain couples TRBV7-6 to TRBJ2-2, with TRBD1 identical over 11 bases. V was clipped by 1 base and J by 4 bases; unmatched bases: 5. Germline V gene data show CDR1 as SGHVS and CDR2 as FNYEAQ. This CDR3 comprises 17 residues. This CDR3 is CASSLGGTGGITGELFF. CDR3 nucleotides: TGTGCCAGCAGCTTAGGGGGGACAGGGGGAATCACCGGGGAGCTGTTTTTT.

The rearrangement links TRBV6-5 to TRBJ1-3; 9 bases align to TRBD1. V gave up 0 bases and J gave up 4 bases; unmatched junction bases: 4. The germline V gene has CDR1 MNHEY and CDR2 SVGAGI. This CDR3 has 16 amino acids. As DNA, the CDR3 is TGTGCCAGCAGTTACTCTGGGACAGGGTTAGGAAACACCATATATTTT. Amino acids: CASSYSGTGLGNTIYF.

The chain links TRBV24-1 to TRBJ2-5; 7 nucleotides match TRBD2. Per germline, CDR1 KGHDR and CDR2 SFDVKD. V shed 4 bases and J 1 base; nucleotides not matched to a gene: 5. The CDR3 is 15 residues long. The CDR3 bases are TGTGCCACCAGTGAAGCTAGCGGACTCCAAGAGACCCAGTACTTC. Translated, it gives CATSEASGLQETQYF.

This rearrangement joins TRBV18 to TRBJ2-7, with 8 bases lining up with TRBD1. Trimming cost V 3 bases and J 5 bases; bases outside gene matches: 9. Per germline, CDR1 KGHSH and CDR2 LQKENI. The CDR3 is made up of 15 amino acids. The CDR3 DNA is TGTGCCAGCTCACCGTCCAGGACAGGGAGTAACGAGCAGTACTTC. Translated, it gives CASSPSRTGSNEQYF.

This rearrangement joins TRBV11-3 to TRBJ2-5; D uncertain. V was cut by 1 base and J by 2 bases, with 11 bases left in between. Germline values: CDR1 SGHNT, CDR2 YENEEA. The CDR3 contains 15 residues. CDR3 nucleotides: TGTGCCAGCAGCTTAGGTACTACTGAACAAGAGACCCAGTACTTC. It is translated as CASSLGTTEQETQYF.